This T cell receptor beta chain was obtained from a study of vaccination and CD4 T cells after COVID-19. For the study at large: Recovered-phase convalescent patients showed SARS-CoV-2 positivity by nasal swab PCR; 9 or 10 were mild, one severe. Six males and four females constituted the convalescent cohort, two of whom were Hispanic. Study-wide points: The authors studied relatively few convalescent patients and analyzed no early post-infection timepoints.

As for this clonotype: Its antigen is as yet unknown.

Germline CDR1 DFQATT, CDR2 SNEGSKA (reference sequence). The CDR3 is made up of 17 amino acids. The V segment lost 2 bases and the J segment 5 bases; nucleotides outside the gene matches: 16. Documented time point: late sampling 161 to 241 days after vaccination in a few convalescent patients. Treatment defined: roughly ten-day PBMC culture with coronavirus spike peptide pools or control peptides (ViraFEST assay). An Oncomine TCR Beta short-read assay was used to sequence the DNA from cultured CD4+ T cells. TCRdb re-called the PCR reads with MiXCR, one entry per CDR3 protein. The sample lists 15,000 to 20,000 distinct CDR3 sequences, just over 50% occurring once.

This TCR derives from a human donor who had recovered from COVID-19. The specimen was CD4+ T cells from blood, cultured in vitro, collected about 7 months after SARS-CoV-2 vaccination. The chain recombines TRBV20-1 with TRBJ2-5; 8 bases are a match to TRBD2. The CDR3 loop reads CSARIVAGGAREETQYF. CDR3 bases: TGCAGTGCTAGAATAGTGGCCGGGGGGGCCAGAGAGGAGACCCAGTACTTC.